The T cell receptor beta chain under discussion was sequenced for a study of cytomegalovirus exposure and HLA in healthy donors. The PCR had 60 Vbeta and 13 Jbeta primers. The authors' processing: The authors later counted some 76 million unique TCR beta chains, some 9.9 million of them shared. The repertoire was sequenced with immunoSEQ multiplex PCR; TCRdb's copy has only in-frame clones and lacks some. The V and J calls and clone size were taken over from that table, and D and trimming were inferred from the DNA. The data contain about 130,000 clones, roughly 17% of them seen just once; the ten biggest clones take up 2.9%. In germline, CDR1 is LGHNA, CDR2 YSLEER. Trimming removed 0 bases at V and 7 bases at J, with 16 bases between. The CDR3 has 15 residues. General study points: Presence/absence comparisons presumed near-even sequencing depth among donors. It was approximately 160 TCR beta chains that were listed as cytomegalovirus-associated.

This clone was counted only a few times. Its target is unknown. Material for sequencing was PBMCs. This TCR derives from a female donor in good health and CMV-seropositive. The chain carries TRBV4-3 and TRBJ2-7, with a tentative D call TRBD1 (7 bases). The CDR3 here is CASSQDRGQGGEQYF. In DNA form, the CDR3 reads TGCGCCAGCAGCCAAGATCGTGGGCAGGGGGGTGAGCAGTACTTC.